These 12 T cell receptor beta chains came from one sample sequenced in a study of cytomegalovirus exposure and HLA in healthy donors. 60 Vbeta and 13 Jbeta primers were used in PCR. Repertoires were generated with immunoSEQ multiplex PCR, while TCRdb's copy carries only in-frame clones and drops some. The sample shows about 180,000 clones, 75% to 85% of them seen only once. The source material was PBMCs. These receptors were collected from a woman younger than 45 in good health and CMV-seropositive.

This clone has only one observation. The J gene is TRBJ1-3, the V gene TRBV7-9; D unresolved. Germline CDR1 and CDR2: SEHNR and FQNEAQ (reference sequence). This CDR3 is built from 15 residues. V lost 3 bases and J 0 bases, leaving 9 bases between the germline ends. CDR3 sequence reads: CASSLDRDSGNTIYF. The CDR3 coding sequence is TGTGCCAGCAGCTTGGACCGGGACTCTGGAAACACCATATATTTT.

This clone was recorded once. The chain links TRBV4-1 to TRBJ1-5, with D possibly matching TRBD1 (5 bases). The germline CDR1 and CDR2 sequences are MGHRA and YSYEKL. Trimming took 0 bases from V and 6 from J, leaving 18 bases between them. This CDR3 spans 17 amino acids. CDR3 sequence (DNA): TGCGCCAGCAGCCAAGAGGAGGGGAGGGTGGGTGGTCAGCCCCAGCATTTT. Encoded protein: CASSQEEGRVGGQPQHF.

The gene calls are TRBV11-2 and TRBJ2-1, with 16 bases lining up with TRBD2. Trimming cost V 0 bases and J 11 bases; bases outside gene matches: 1. Germline CDR1 SGHAT, CDR2 FQNNGV. The CDR3 length is 15 residues. The CDR3 DNA sequence: TGTGCCAGCAGCTTAGAGGGACTAGCGGGAGGGCAGCAGTTCTTC. Protein: CASSLEGLAGGQQFF. The entire variable domain, with the rest obtained from reference TRBV11-2 and TRBJ2-1, is as follows: EAGVAQSPRYKIIEKRQSVAFWCNPISGHATLYWYQQILGQGPKLLIQFQNNGVVDDSQLPKDRFSAERLKGVDSTLKIQPAKLEDSAVYLCASSLEGLAGGQQFFGPGTRLTVL.

The chain employs TRBV30 and TRBJ2-3; 13 nucleotides align to TRBD2. The CDR3 is 17 amino acids. Germline-derived CDR1 and CDR2 are GTSNPN and SVGIG (reference sequence). Germline trimming cut 0 bases from V and 0 bases from J; bases unmatched to any gene: 3. The DNA of the CDR3 is TGTGCCTGGAGTGTCGGACTAGCGGGAGTTAGCACAGATACGCAGTATTTT. Its protein is CAWSVGLAGVSTDTQYF.

This clone was observed a few times. The chain joins TRBV7-6 to TRBJ2-7; 7 bases are a match to TRBD2. Germline CDR1 is SGHVS and CDR2 is FNYEAQ. Trimming removed 10 bases from V and 1 base from J; junction bases left unmatched: 10. The CDR3 loop spans 14 amino acids. This CDR3 is CANLDLADSYEQYF. The CDR3 coding sequence is TGTGCCAACCTCGACCTAGCGGATTCCTACGAGCAGTACTTC.

This rearrangement joins TRBV2 to TRBJ2-1; 10 bases align to TRBD2. The CDR3 is 13 residues long. Germline lookup yields CDR1 SNHLY and CDR2 FYNNEI. The CDR3: CASSGLAWNEQFF. CDR3 nucleotide sequence: TGTGCGTCGTCGGGACTAGCGTGGAATGAGCAGTTCTTC. Filled out from reference TRBV2 and TRBJ2-1, the complete variable domain reads EPEVTQTPSHQVTQMGQEVILRCVPISNHLYFYWYRQILGQKVEFLVSFYNNEISEKSEIFDDQFSVERPDGSNFTLKIRSTKLEDSAMYFCASSGLAWNEQFFGPGTRLTVL.

The chain carries TRBV10-3 and TRBJ2-5; D gene unclear. The CDR3 runs to 12 residues. The germline V gene encodes CDR1 ENHRY and CDR2 SYGVKD. The V end was cut by 2 bases, the J end by 2 bases, with 3 bases between. The CDR3 is CAISETQETQYF. DNA for the CDR3: TGTGCCATCAGTGAGACACAAGAGACCCAGTACTTC.

This clone has only a few counts. The rearrangement joins TRBV6-1 to TRBJ2-3, with TRBD2 as a possible D gene (5 bases). In germline, CDR1 is MNHNS, CDR2 SASEGT. CDR3 length: 16 residues. V was shortened by 3 bases and J by 6 bases, with 19 bases between the two germline ends. CDR3: CASSDGGAHTADTQYF. Written as DNA, the CDR3 is TGTGCCAGCAGTGACGGAGGAGCTCACACAGCTGATACGCAGTATTTT.

The chain combines TRBV10-3 with TRBJ2-3; possible D gene TRBD1, 6 bases. This CDR3 comprises 15 residues. CDR1 is ENHRY, CDR2 SYGVKD, per germline. The V gene lost 2 bases and the J gene lost 5 bases, with 14 bases spanning the gap. CDR3 loop: CAISEKQGNRDTQYF. Written as DNA, the CDR3 is TGTGCCATCAGTGAGAAACAGGGTAATCGAGATACGCAGTATTTT.

The chain couples TRBV30 to TRBJ1-1; the D is unclear. This CDR3 has 14 amino acids. From germline, CDR1 is GTSNPN and CDR2 SVGIG (reference sequence). The V and J ends lost 0 bases and 4 bases respectively, with 12 bases between them. The CDR3 DNA follows: TGTGCCTGGAGTGTAACAATGAGGGCCACTGAAGCTTTCTTT. This gives the protein CAWSVTMRATEAFF. Supplemented by reference TRBV30 and TRBJ1-1, the full variable domain reads SQTIHQWPATLVQPVGSPLSLECTVEGTSNPNLYWYRQAAGRGLQLLFYSVGIGQISSEVPQNLSASRPQDRQFILSSKKLLLSDSGFYLCAWSVTMRATEAFFGQGTRLTVV.

The chain has TRBV5-6 and TRBJ1-5; D is possibly TRBD1 (6 bases). CDR3 length: 14 amino acids. CDR1 SGHDT and CDR2 YYEEEE come from the germline V gene. Trimming took 1 base from V and 5 from J, leaving 10 bases between them. Written as DNA, the CDR3 is TGTGCCAGCAGCTTGATCGGGGGGCATCAGCCCCAGCATTTT. The encoded protein is CASSLIGGHQPQHF.

J is TRBJ2-1 and V is TRBV5-6, with 11 bases identical to TRBD1. The CDR3 covers 13 residues. Per the germline V gene, CDR1 is SGHDT and CDR2 is YYEEEE. J gave up 9 bases and V 4 bases, and 3 bases lay outside the gene matches. This CDR3 is CASSLGTGGEQFF. In DNA, the CDR3 is TGTGCCAGCAGCCTGGGGACAGGGGGTGAGCAGTTCTTC.